This TCR beta chain emerged from a study of shared clonotypes between healthy human individuals. Whole-study findings and limits: Compared with memory subsets, naive subsets generally had larger estimated richness. Generation probabilities were higher for clonotypes shared across all four sorted-subset donors than for unshared ones.

The table came from immunoSEQ multiplex PCR; TCRdb's copy has only in-frame clones and leaves some out. The sample includes about 2.2 million clones, about 92% of them seen just once. This CDR3 has 14 residues. V was cut by 3 bases and J by 8 bases, with 14 bases left in between. From germline, CDR1 is SGHVS and CDR2 FQNEAQ. As to this clone: Its antigen remains unknown.

CD8 cells classed as naive were CD45RO-negative and positively selected for CCR7, excluding terminally differentiated effector memory CD45RA+ cells. Recent vaccinations or acute infections were absent in the healthy HIV-negative adult donors. Source material: naive CD8+ T cells from PBMCs. This receptor was taken from a young man in good health. Some clones in this sample may be carry-over from other donors' samples. This chain connects TRBV7-8 to TRBJ2-1, with a tentative D call TRBD2 (5 bases). In nucleotides, the CDR3 is TGTGCCAGCAGCTTTCCTCGGGATCGGGATGAGCAGTTCTTC. It encodes CASSFPRDRDEQFF. Supplemented by reference TRBV7-8 and TRBJ2-1, the full variable domain reads GAGVSQSPRYKVAKRGQDVALRCDPISGHVSLFWYQQALGQGPEFLTYFQNEAQLDKSGLPSDRFFAERPEGSVSTLKIQRTQQEDSAVYLCASSFPRDRDEQFFGPGTRLTVL.